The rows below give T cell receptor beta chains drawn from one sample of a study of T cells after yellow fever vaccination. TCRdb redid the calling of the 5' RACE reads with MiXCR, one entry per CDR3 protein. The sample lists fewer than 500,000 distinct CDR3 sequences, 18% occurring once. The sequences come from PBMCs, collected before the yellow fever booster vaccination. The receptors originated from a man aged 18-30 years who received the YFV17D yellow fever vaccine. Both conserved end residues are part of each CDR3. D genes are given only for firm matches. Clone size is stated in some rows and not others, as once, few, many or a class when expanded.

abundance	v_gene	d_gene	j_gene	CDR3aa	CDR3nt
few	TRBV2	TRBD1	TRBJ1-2	CASSEGRDSRGYTF	TGTGCCAGCAGTGAAGGGCGGGACAGCAGGGGCTACACCTTC
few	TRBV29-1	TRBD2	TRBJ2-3	CSVEPLGLAGSTDTQYF	TGCAGCGTTGAGCCGTTAGGACTAGCGGGGAGCACAGATACGCAGTATTTT
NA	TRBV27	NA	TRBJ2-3	CASGLGLRTDTQYF	TGTGCCAGCGGCTTGGGCCTTCGCACAGATACGCAGTATTTT
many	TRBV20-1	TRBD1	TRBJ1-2	CSATSGTGSGYTF	TGCAGTGCTACATCCGGGACAGGATCCGGCTACACCTTC
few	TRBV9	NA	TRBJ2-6	CASSRDRDWANVLTF	TGTGCCAGCAGCCGAGACAGGGACTGGGCCAACGTCCTGACTTTC
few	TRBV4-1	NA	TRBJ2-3	CASSRVAVRADTQYF	TGCGCCAGCAGCCGGGTAGCCGTGAGAGCAGATACGCAGTATTTT
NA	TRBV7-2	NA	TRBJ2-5	CASSPRVGETQYF	TGTGCTAGCAGCCCTAGGGTTGGAGAGACCCAGTACTTC
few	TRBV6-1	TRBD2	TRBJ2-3	CASREYSSGGADTQYF	TGTGCCAGCAGGGAGTATAGCAGCGGGGGCGCAGATACGCAGTATTTT
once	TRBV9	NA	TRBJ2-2	CASSVGFLGTGELFF	TGTGCCAGCAGCGTAGGGTTTTTGGGCACCGGGGAGCTGTTTTTT
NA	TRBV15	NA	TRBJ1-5	CATSRGKGGNQPQHF	TGTGCCACCAGCAGAGGTAAAGGGGGCAATCAGCCCCAGCATTTT
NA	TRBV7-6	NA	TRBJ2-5	CASSPGWASAGQETQYF	TGTGCCAGCAGCCCTGGGTGGGCAAGCGCAGGGCAAGAGACCCAGTACTTC
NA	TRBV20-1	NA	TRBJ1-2	CSARDRRQGSYGYTF	TGCAGTGCTAGAGATCGACGGCAGGGAAGCTATGGCTACACCTTC
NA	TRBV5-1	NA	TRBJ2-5	CASSLDVGIGVETQYF	TGCGCCAGCAGCTTGGACGTGGGAATAGGAGTAGAGACCCAGTACTTC
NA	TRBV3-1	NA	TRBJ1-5	CASSQDDGQPQHF	TGTGCCAGCAGCCAAGATGATGGACAGCCCCAGCATTTT
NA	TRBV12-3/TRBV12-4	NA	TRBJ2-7	CASSSKGGRWSEQYF	TGTGCCAGCAGTTCCAAAGGGGGGCGATGGAGCGAGCAGTACTTC
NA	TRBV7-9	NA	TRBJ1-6	CASSLGSGSNSPLHF	TGTGCCAGCAGCTTAGGTTCAGGGAGCAATTCACCCCTCCACTTT
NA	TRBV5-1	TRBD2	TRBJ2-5	CASSFGASGVPHQETQYF	TGCGCCAGCAGCTTCGGGGCTAGCGGGGTTCCCCACCAAGAGACCCAGTACTTC
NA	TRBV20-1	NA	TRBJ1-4	CSARQNRATNEKLFF	TGCAGTGCTAGACAAAACAGGGCAACTAATGAAAAACTGTTTTTT
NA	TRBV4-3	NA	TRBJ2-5	CASSQGLDQETQYF	TGCGCCAGCAGCCAGGGACTGGACCAAGAGACCCAGTACTTC
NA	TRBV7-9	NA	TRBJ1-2	CASSLGGTASVYGYTF	TGTGCCAGCAGCTTAGGTGGGACCGCCTCGGTGTATGGCTACACCTTC
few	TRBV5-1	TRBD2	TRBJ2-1	CASSLRASGVYNEQFF	TGCGCCAGCAGCTTGAGGGCTAGCGGGGTATACAATGAGCAGTTCTTC
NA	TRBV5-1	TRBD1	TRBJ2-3	CASSSQTGGNTQYF	TGCGCCAGCAGCTCGCAGACAGGGGGCAATACGCAGTATTTT
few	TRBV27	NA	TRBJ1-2	CASRSAGSNYGYTF	TGTGCCAGCAGATCTGCGGGTTCGAACTATGGCTACACCTTC
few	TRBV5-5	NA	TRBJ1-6	CASSLGVYSPLHF	TGTGCCAGCAGCCTAGGGGTTTATTCACCCCTCCACTTT
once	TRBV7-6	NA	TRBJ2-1	CASSLQRAEQFF	TGTGCCAGCAGCTTACAGCGCGCTGAGCAGTTCTTC
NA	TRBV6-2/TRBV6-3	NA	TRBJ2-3	CASSYQPGSGRRDTQYF	TGTGCCAGCAGTTACCAACCGGGCTCAGGGAGGAGAGATACGCAGTATTTT
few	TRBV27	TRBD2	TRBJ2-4	CASSSLTSGGTDIQYF	TGTGCCAGCAGTTCCTTGACTAGCGGGGGGACGGACATTCAGTACTTC
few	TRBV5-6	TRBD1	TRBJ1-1	CASSSDRAGYEAFF	TGTGCCAGCAGCTCGGACAGGGCGGGGTACGAAGCTTTCTTT
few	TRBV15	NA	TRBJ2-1	CATSRGGTEQFF	TGTGCCACCAGCAGAGGAGGGACAGAGCAGTTCTTC
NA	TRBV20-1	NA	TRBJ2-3	CSASPTSTDTQYF	TGCAGTGCTAGCCCCACTAGCACAGATACGCAGTATTTT
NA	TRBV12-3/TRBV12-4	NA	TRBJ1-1	CASIRENTEAFF	TGTGCCAGCATAAGAGAGAACACTGAAGCTTTCTTT
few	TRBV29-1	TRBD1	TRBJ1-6	CSVEVTGDSPLHF	TGCAGCGTTGAGGTGACAGGGGATTCACCCCTCCACTTT